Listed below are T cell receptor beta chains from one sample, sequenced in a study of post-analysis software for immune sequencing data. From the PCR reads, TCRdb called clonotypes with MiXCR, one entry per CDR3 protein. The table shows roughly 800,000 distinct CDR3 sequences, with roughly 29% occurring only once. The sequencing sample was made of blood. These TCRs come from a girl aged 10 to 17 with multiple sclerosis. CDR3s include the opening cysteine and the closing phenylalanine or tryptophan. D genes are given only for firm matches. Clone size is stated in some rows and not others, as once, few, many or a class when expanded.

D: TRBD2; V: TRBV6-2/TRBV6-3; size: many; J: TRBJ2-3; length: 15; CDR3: CASSILAGGADTQYF; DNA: TGTGCCAGCAGTATCCTAGCGGGAGGGGCAGATACGCAGTATTTT
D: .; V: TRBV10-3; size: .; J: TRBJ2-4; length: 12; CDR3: CAIGGGKNIQYF; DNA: TGTGCCATCGGAGGGGGCAAAAACATTCAGTACTTC
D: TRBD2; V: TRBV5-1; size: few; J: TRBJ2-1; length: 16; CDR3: CASSLGPGGGYNEQFF; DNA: TGCGCCAGCAGCTTGGGACCGGGGGGGGGCTACAATGAGCAGTTCTTC
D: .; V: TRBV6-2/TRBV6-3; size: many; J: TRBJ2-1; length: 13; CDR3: CASSTSSYNEQFF; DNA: TGTGCCAGCAGTACTAGCTCCTACAATGAGCAGTTCTTC
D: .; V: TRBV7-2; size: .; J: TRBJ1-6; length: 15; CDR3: CASSLGDRDNSPLHF; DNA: TGTGCCAGCAGCTTAGGGGACCGAGATAATTCACCCCTCCACTTT
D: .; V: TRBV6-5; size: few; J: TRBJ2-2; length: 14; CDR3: CASSLQGPTGELFF; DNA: TGTGCCAGCAGCCTACAAGGCCCGACCGGGGAGCTGTTTTTT
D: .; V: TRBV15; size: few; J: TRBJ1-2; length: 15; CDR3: CATSRKSGVPGGYTF; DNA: TGTGCCACCAGCAGGAAATCAGGGGTTCCGGGAGGCTACACCTTC
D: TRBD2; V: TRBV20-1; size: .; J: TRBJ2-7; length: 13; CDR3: CSARDLGTREQYF; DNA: TGCAGTGCTAGAGATCTTGGGACTAGGGAGCAGTACTTC
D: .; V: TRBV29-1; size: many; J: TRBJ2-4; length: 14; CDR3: CSVGQAAAKNIQYF; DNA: TGCAGCGTTGGCCAGGCGGCGGCCAAAAACATTCAGTACTTC
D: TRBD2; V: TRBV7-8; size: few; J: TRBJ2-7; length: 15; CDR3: CASSPTGTRSYEQYF; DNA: TGTGCCAGCAGCCCAACCGGGACTAGGTCCTACGAGCAGTACTTC
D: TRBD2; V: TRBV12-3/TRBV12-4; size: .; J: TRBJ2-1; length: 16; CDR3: CASSEQREWSSNEQFF; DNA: TGTGCCAGCAGCGAACAGCGGGAGTGGTCAAGCAATGAGCAGTTCTTC
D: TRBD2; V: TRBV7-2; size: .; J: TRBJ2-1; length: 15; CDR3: CASSTSGGPYNEQFF; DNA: TGTGCCAGCAGCACCAGCGGGGGGCCTTACAATGAGCAGTTCTTC
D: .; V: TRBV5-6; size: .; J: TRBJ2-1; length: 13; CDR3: CASCPRGLDEQFF; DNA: TGTGCCAGCTGCCCTAGGGGCCTAGATGAGCAGTTCTTC
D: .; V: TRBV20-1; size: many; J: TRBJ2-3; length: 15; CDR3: CSASLAGTSTDTQYF; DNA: TGCAGTGCTAGTCTGGCGGGCACTAGCACAGATACGCAGTATTTT
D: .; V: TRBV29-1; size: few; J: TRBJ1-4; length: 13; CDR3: CSVDFGTNEKLFF; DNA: TGCAGCGTTGACTTCGGGACTAATGAAAAACTGTTTTTT
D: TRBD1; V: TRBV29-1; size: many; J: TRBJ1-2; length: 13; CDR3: CSAGQGADYGYTF; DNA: TGCAGCGCCGGACAGGGGGCGGACTATGGCTACACCTTC
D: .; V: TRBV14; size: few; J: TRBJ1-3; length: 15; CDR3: CASSQERFSGNTIYF; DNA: TGTGCCAGCAGCCAAGAGAGGTTCTCTGGAAACACCATATATTTT
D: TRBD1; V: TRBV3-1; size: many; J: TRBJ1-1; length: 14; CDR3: CASSQADRGTEAFF; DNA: TGTGCCAGCAGCCAGGCGGACAGGGGAACTGAAGCTTTCTTT
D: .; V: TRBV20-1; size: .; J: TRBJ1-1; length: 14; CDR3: CNARDPGGIPEAFF; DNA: TGCAATGCTAGAGATCCAGGCGGGATCCCTGAAGCTTTCTTT
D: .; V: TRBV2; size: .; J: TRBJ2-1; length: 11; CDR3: CASLPGNEQFF; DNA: TGTGCCAGCCTTCCGGGGAATGAGCAGTTCTTC
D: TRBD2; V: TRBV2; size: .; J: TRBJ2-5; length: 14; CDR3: CASESGGAGETQYF; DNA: TGTGCCAGCGAGAGCGGGGGGGCCGGAGAGACCCAGTACTTC
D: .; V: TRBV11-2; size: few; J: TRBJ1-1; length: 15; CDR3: CATQKPGTVNTEAFF; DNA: TGTGCCACCCAAAAGCCAGGGACGGTGAACACTGAAGCTTTCTTT
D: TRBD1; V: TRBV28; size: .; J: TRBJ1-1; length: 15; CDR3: CAGEPYSGGWSEAFF; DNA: TGTGCCGGCGAGCCTTATTCAGGGGGATGGTCTGAAGCTTTCTTT
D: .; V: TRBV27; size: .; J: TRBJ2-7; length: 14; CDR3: CASSFTGHAYEQYF; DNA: TGTGCCAGCAGTTTTACGGGACATGCCTACGAGCAGTACTTC
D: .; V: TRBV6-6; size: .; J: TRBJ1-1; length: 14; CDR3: CASSYVHPNTEAFF; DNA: TGTGCCAGCAGTTACGTTCACCCTAACACTGAAGCTTTCTTT
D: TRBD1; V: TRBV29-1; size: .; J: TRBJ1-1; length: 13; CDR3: CSVRTGVNTGAFF; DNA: TGCAGCGTCAGGACAGGAGTAAACACTGGAGCTTTCTTT
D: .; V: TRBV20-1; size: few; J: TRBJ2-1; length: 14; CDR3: CSASWLAPYNEQFF; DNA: TGCAGTGCTAGTTGGCTAGCACCCTACAATGAGCAGTTCTTC
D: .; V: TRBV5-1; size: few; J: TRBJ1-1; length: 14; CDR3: CASSAQGPNTEAFF; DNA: TGCGCCAGCAGCGCCCAGGGACCGAACACTGAAGCTTTCTTT
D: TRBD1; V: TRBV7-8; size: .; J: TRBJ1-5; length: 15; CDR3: CASSFGQVSNQPQHF; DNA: TGTGCCAGCAGCTTCGGACAGGTTAGCAATCAGCCCCAGCATTTT
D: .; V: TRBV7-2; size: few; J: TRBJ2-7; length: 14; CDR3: CASSTDTGFYEQYF; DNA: TGTGCCAGCAGCACCGACACTGGCTTCTACGAGCAGTACTTC
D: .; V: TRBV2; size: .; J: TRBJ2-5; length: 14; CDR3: CASRARQMQETQYF; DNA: TGTGCCAGCAGAGCGCGACAGATGCAAGAGACCCAGTACTTC
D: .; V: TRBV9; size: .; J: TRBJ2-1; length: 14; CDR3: CASSVFGGGNEQFF; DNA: TGTGCCAGCAGCGTATTCGGGGGAGGAAATGAGCAGTTCTTC
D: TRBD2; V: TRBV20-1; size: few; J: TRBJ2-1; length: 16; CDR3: CSASRPWGGRGYEQFF; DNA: TGCAGTGCAAGTAGGCCTTGGGGCGGGAGAGGATATGAGCAGTTCTTC
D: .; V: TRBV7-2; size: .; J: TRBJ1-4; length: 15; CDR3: CASSLKASGNEKLVF; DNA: TGTGCCAGCAGCTTAAAGGCCTCGGGTAATGAAAAACTGGTTTTT
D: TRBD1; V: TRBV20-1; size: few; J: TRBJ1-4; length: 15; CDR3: CSAREGAAFNEKLFF; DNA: TGCAGTGCCAGGGAGGGGGCAGCGTTTAATGAAAAACTGTTTTTT
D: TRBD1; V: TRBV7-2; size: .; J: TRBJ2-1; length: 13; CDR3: CASSFKTGGAGFF; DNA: TGTGCCAGCAGCTTCAAGACAGGGGGCGCTGGGTTCTTC
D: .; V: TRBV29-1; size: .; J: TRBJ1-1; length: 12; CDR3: CSVETVGAEAFF; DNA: TGCAGCGTTGAAACTGTCGGGGCTGAAGCTTTCTTT
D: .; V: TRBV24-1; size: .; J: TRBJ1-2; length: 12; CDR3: CATSQAGYGYTF; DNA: TGTGCCACCAGTCAGGCAGGCTATGGCTACACCTTC
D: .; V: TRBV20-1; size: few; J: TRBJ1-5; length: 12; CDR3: CSASEGNQPQHF; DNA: TGCAGTGCTAGTGAGGGGAATCAGCCCCAGCATTTT
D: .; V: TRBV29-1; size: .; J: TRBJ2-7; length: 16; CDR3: CSVEDITGESSYEQYF; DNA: TGCAGCGTTGAAGATATTACGGGGGAGAGCTCCTACGAGCAGTACTTC
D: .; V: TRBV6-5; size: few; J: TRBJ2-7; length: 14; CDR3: CASSWLGGDYEQYF; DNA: TGTGCCAGCAGTTGGCTAGGGGGGGACTACGAGCAGTACTTC
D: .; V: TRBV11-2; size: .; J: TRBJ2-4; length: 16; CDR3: CASSSGQLIAKNIQYF; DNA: TGTGCCAGCAGCTCTGGACAGTTAATAGCCAAAAACATTCAGTACTTC
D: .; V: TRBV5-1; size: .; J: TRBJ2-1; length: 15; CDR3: CASSSLANSYNEQFF; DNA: TGCGCCAGCAGCTCCCTAGCGAACTCCTACAATGAGCAGTTCTTC
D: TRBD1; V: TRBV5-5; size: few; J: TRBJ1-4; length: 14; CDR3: CASSWDRGTGKLFF; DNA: TGTGCCAGCAGCTGGGACAGGGGAACTGGGAAACTGTTTTTT
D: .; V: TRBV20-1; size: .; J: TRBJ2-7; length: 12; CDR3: CSGTASGNEQYF; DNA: TGCAGTGGAACAGCTAGTGGCAATGAGCAGTACTTC
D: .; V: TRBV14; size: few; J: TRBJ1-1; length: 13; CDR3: CASSQSHITEAFF; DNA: TGTGCCAGCAGCCAGAGTCACATCACTGAAGCTTTCTTT
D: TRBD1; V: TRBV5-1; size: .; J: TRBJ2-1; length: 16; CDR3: CASSLQTGSSYNEQFF; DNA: TGCGCCAGCAGCCTCCAGACAGGGAGCTCCTACAATGAGCAGTTCTTC
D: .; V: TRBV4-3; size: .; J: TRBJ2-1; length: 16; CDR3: CASSQDLGADRVRQFF; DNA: TGCGCCAGCAGCCAAGATTTGGGGGCCGACAGAGTGAGGCAGTTCTTC
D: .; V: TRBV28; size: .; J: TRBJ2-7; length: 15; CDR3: CASSALRGYASEQYF; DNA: TGTGCCAGCAGTGCCCTCCGGGGCTACGCGAGCGAGCAGTACTTC
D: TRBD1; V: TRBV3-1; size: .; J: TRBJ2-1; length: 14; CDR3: CASSQVSGGNEQFF; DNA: TGTGCCAGCAGCCAAGTTTCAGGGGGCAATGAGCAGTTCTTC
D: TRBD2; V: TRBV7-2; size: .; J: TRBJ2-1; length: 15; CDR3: CASSLVAGDYNEQFF; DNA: TGTGCCAGCAGCTTAGTAGCGGGAGATTACAATGAGCAGTTCTTC